Shown below are 21 T cell receptor beta chains from a single sample sequenced in a study of T-cell reconstitution after alpha-beta-depleted transplantation in children. Unique molecular identifiers were used to barcode this TCRbeta library. TCRdb redid the calling of the PCR reads with MiXCR, one entry per CDR3 protein. The sample lists 490,000 or so distinct CDR3 sequences; approximately 12% were seen once. The starting material was PBMCs from the stem cell graft donor, obtained from the stem cell graft. The origin of the receptors is a human donor who donated a stem cell graft to a child with combined immunodeficiency.

This clonotype was seen only a few times. The DNA of the CDR3 is TGTGCCAGCAGCCCCGGCGGGGCCCCCTTAGAGACCCAGTACTTC. This gives the protein CASSPGGAPLETQYF. The chain links TRBV9 to TRBJ2-5; tentatively, D is TRBD2 (6 bases). CDR1 and CDR2 (germline): SGDLS, YYNGEE. V was shortened by 4 bases and J by 4 bases, with 17 bases between the two germline ends. The CDR3 covers 15 residues.

This clonotype was seen a few times. The chain uses TRBV12-3 or TRBV12-4 and TRBJ2-1, with 15 bases aligning to TRBD2. With V trimmed by 5 bases and J by 3 bases, 11 bases remained unmatched. CDR3 size: 19 residues. CDR3 protein: CASSLSRGLAGGHYNEQFF. CDR3 coding DNA: TGTGCCAGCAGTCTCTCCCGCGGACTAGCGGGAGGGCACTACAATGAGCAGTTCTTC.

The sample holds a few counts of this clonotype. The chain combines TRBV12-3 or TRBV12-4 with TRBJ1-5; D might be TRBD1 (5 bases). The CDR3 has 15 amino acids. The V gene lost 6 bases and the J gene lost 11 bases, with 23 bases spanning the gap. The CDR3 DNA is TGTGCCAGCAGGCCGACGGCCGAAGTAGAAGGGGCCCAGCATTTT. Amino acid sequence: CASRPTAEVEGAQHF.

This clonotype was recorded a few times. The chain combines TRBV6-2 or TRBV6-3 with TRBJ2-4; 8 bases align to TRBD1. The CDR3 length is 17 residues. CDR1 MNHEY and CDR2 SVGEGT come from the germline V gene. The V segment lost 5 bases and the J segment 1 base; nucleotides outside the gene matches: 10. Here the CDR3 reads CASSQTSRGPAKNIQYF. The CDR3 bases are TGTGCCAGCAGTCAAACGTCCAGGGGGCCGGCCAAAAACATTCAGTACTTC.

The chain recombines TRBV12-3 or TRBV12-4 with TRBJ1-5; D gene ambiguous. The ends were cut back, 3 bases at V and 5 bases at J, with 8 bases in the middle. The CDR3 is made up of 13 amino acids. The CDR3 reads CASSLFSDQPQHF. The DNA for the CDR3 is TGTGCCAGCAGTTTGTTTTCGGATCAGCCCCAGCATTTT.

The chain links TRBV28 to TRBJ2-7; D is possibly TRBD1 (6 bases). V was clipped by 6 bases and J by 4 bases, with 19 bases between them. The CDR3 runs to 15 residues. Germline V gives CDR1 MDHEN, CDR2 SYDVKM. CDR3 protein: CASRSGTRGFYEQYF. The CDR3 nucleotides are TGTGCCAGCAGGTCCGGGACACGGGGCTTTTACGAGCAGTACTTC.

This clonotype appeared a few times. This chain uses TRBV12-3 or TRBV12-4 with TRBJ1-1; TRBD1 might be the D (6 bases). This CDR3 spans 14 amino acids. Trimming shortened V by 7 bases and J by 3 bases, and 15 bases separated the two germline ends. The CDR3 DNA reads as TGTGCCAGCACCCGACAGGTTTCGGACACTGAAGCTTTCTTT. Its translation is CASTRQVSDTEAFF.

This clonotype was counted ten times or more. This chain joins TRBV29-1 and TRBJ2-2; tentatively, D is TRBD2 (5 bases). Germline CDR1 is SQVTM and CDR2 is ANQGSEA. The V and J ends lost 4 bases and 4 bases respectively, with 7 bases between them. This CDR3 contains 12 residues. CDR3 nucleotide sequence: TGCAGCGTTGGAAGCGGCACCGGGGAGCTGTTTTTT. As protein: CSVGSGTGELFF.

This clonotype was detected only a few times. The genes are TRBV7-6 and TRBJ2-2, with D hard to call. Trimming pared 7 bases from V and 4 bases from J, leaving 13 bases between. The length of the CDR3 is 14 residues. Germline-derived CDR1 and CDR2 are SGHVS and FNYEAQ. The CDR3 is CASNAYAATGELFF. CDR3 coding DNA: TGTGCCAGCAACGCCTATGCGGCCACCGGGGAGCTGTTTTTT.

This clonotype was detected only a few times. The chain carries TRBV29-1 and TRBJ1-2, with D possibly TRBD1 on 5 matching bases. With 1 base removed from V and 7 bases from J, the gap between germline ends came to 16 bases. Germline loops: CDR1 SQVTM, CDR2 ANQGSEA. This CDR3 has 14 residues. CDR3 coding DNA: TGCAGCGTTGAAGGCGGACACCTAGCGGGTGGCTACACCTTC. Amino acid sequence: CSVEGGHLAGGYTF. Full variable domain (missing parts from reference TRBV29-1 and TRBJ1-2): SAVISQKPSRDICQRGTSLTIQCQVDSQVTMMFWYRQQPGQSLTLIATANQGSEATYESGFVIDKFPISRPNLTFSTLTVSNMSPEDSSIYLCSVEGGHLAGGYTFGSGTRLTVV.

This clonotype was observed at least ten times. This sequence joins TRBV7-3 and TRBJ1-1; D is uncertain. V was pared by 1 base and J by 1 base, with 10 bases between. The CDR3 spans 15 residues. Germline V CDR1 and CDR2: SGHTA, FQGTGA. CDR3 in amino acids: CASSLIRQTNTEAFF. CDR3 nucleotides: TGTGCCAGCAGCTTAATCAGACAAACGAACACTGAAGCTTTCTTT.

The genes are TRBV12-3 or TRBV12-4 and TRBJ1-2; D not resolved. There are 13 residues in the CDR3. V was trimmed by 3 bases and J by 3 bases, leaving 8 bases between them. CDR3 bases: TGTGCCAGCAGTTTCGGACGGTACTATGGCTACACCTTC. It yields the protein CASSFGRYYGYTF.

There are a few counts of this clonotype. This sequence joins TRBV7-6 and TRBJ2-2; D remains ambiguous. The V and J ends lost 4 bases and 8 bases respectively, with 8 bases between them. The CDR3 consists of 12 residues. Germline V gene lookup returns CDR1 SGHVS and CDR2 FNYEAQ. DNA for the CDR3: TGTGCCAGCAGCTCATTTCGAGGGGAGCTGTTTTTT. Amino acids: CASSSFRGELFF.

This clonotype has a count of ten or more. This chain links TRBV7-8 with TRBJ2-5; maybe TRBD1 (6 bases). V was pared by 6 bases and J by 0 bases, with 14 bases between. The germline V gene encodes CDR1 SGHVS and CDR2 FQNEAQ. The CDR3 is 15 residues long. The CDR3 region is CASRTDRNYQETQYF. Written as DNA, the CDR3 is TGTGCCAGCAGAACCGACAGGAACTACCAAGAGACCCAGTACTTC.

This clonotype turned up a few times. The genes are TRBV7-2 and TRBJ2-1, with D unclear. This CDR3 region has 12 residues. The germline V gene has CDR1 SGHTA and CDR2 FQGNSA. Trimming stripped 6 bases from V and 7 bases from J, with 10 bases between. The CDR3 protein is CASSKVRNEQFF. In DNA form, the CDR3 reads TGTGCCAGCAGTAAAGTGCGGAATGAGCAGTTCTTC.

This clonotype was counted a few times. This chain joins TRBV20-1 and TRBJ1-1; 8 nucleotides agree with TRBD1. Germline V lookup: CDR1 DFQATT, CDR2 SNEGSKA (reference sequence). CDR3 length: 13 residues. V lost 3 bases to trimming and J lost 5 bases; unmatched junction nucleotides: 5. CDR3 in DNA: TGCAGTGCTAGCAGGGGGCTAGGGACTGAAGCTTTCTTT. It is translated as CSASRGLGTEAFF.

The table lists this clonotype with a few counts. This chain joins TRBV20-1 and TRBJ2-1; no definite D call. Germline values: CDR1 DFQATT, CDR2 SNEGSKA (reference sequence). The CDR3 has 11 residues. CDR3 protein: CTSSLASEQFF. CDR3 DNA sequence: TGCACCTCCTCCCTTGCGTCTGAGCAGTTCTTC.

A few counts support this clonotype. This sequence joins TRBV14 and TRBJ2-3; maybe TRBD2 (6 bases). The CDR3 has 15 amino acids. V was cut by 4 bases and J by 7 bases, with 18 bases left in between. Germline V gene lookup returns CDR1 SGHDN and CDR2 FVKESK. The CDR3 region has the DNA TGTGCCAGCAGCCCGAACCTAGCGATCGCGCATACGCAGTATTTT. Translation: CASSPNLAIAHTQYF.

This clonotype occurred a few times. The rearrangement uses TRBV11-2 and TRBJ2-5; 7 bases align to TRBD2. Germline V gene lookup returns CDR1 SGHAT and CDR2 FQNNGV. After removal of 2 bases from V and 5 bases from J, the junction contained 14 bases not matched to a gene. The CDR3 length is 17 residues. CDR3 in amino acids: CASSLSFRGGSGETQYF. The CDR3, as DNA: TGTGCCAGCAGCTTATCCTTTCGTGGCGGGAGTGGTGAGACCCAGTACTTC.

CDR3: CASSFPRDRETQYF. CDR3 sequence (DNA): TGTGCCAGCAGCTTCCCCAGGGACCGGGAGACCCAGTACTTC. This rearrangement joins TRBV7-9 to TRBJ2-5, with D possibly called TRBD1 or TRBD2 (5 bases each). Trimming stripped 3 bases from V and 5 bases from J, with 13 bases between. CDR1 and CDR2 (germline): SEHNR, FQNEAQ (reference sequence). CDR3 size: 14 residues.

The chain is built from TRBV10-3 and TRBJ2-7; no definite D call. Trimming shortened V by 11 bases and J by 4 bases, and 21 bases separated the two germline ends. From germline, CDR1 is ENHRY and CDR2 SYGVKD. The CDR3 has 14 residues. CDR3 sequence reads: CAVRRLDPPYEQYF. DNA for the CDR3: TGTGCCGTCCGTAGGTTGGACCCTCCGTACGAGCAGTACTTC.